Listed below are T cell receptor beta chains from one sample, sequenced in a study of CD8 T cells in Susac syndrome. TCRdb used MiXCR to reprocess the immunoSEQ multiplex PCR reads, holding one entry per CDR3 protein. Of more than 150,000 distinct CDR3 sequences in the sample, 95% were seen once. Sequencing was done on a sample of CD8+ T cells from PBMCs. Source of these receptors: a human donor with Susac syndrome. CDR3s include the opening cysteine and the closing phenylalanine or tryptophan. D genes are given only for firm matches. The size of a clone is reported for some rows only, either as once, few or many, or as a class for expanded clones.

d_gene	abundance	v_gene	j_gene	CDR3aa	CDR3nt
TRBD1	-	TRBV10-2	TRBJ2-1	CASIATGGYNEQFF	TGCGCCAGCATCGCGACAGGGGGCTACAATGAGCAGTTCTTC
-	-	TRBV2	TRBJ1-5	CASNTGPGNQPQHF	TGTGCCAGCAATACAGGGCCGGGGAATCAGCCCCAGCATTTT
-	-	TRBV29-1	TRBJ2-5	CSVEFGAETQYF	TGCAGCGTTGAATTCGGGGCCGAGACCCAGTACTTC
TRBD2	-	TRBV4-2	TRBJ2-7	CASSPRGSGGPSSYEQYF	TGTGCCAGCAGCCCGAGAGGTAGCGGGGGGCCTAGCTCCTACGAGCAGTACTTC
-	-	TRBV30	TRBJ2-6	CAWTDLRANVLTF	TGTGCCTGGACGGACCTGAGAGCCAACGTCCTGACTTTC
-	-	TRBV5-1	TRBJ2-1	CASSLDELGRVDEQFF	TGCGCCAGCAGCTTGGATGAGCTGGGCAGGGTCGATGAGCAGTTCTTC
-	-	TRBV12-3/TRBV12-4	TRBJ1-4	CASSFLDEKLFF	TGTGCCAGCAGTTTTTTAGATGAAAAACTGTTTTTT
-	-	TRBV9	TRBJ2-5	CASSVGGSQETQYF	TGTGCCAGCAGCGTAGGAGGCTCGCAAGAGACCCAGTACTTC
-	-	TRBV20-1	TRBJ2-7	CSALPGQNYEQYF	TGCAGTGCTCTACCGGGACAAAATTACGAGCAGTACTTC
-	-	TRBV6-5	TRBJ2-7	CASSYEGGYEQYF	TGTGCCAGCAGTTACGAGGGGGGCTACGAGCAGTACTTC
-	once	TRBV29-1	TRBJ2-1	CSVEASNEQFF	TGCAGCGTTGAAGCGAGCAATGAGCAGTTCTTC
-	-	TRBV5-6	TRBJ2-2	CASSARGTGELFF	TGTGCCAGCAGCGCTCGGGGGACCGGGGAGCTGTTTTTT
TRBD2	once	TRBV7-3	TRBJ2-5	CASSSIGGGRETQYF	TGTGCCAGCAGCTCTATTGGCGGGGGGAGAGAGACCCAGTACTTC
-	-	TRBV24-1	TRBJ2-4	CATSDPGPRRAKNIQYF	TGTGCCACCAGTGACCCCGGGCCTCGAAGAGCCAAAAACATTCAGTACTTC
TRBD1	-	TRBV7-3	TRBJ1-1	CASSLQGASEAFF	TGTGCCAGCAGCCTCCAGGGGGCCAGTGAAGCTTTCTTT
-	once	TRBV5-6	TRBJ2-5	CASMEGNQETQYF	TGTGCCAGTATGGAGGGAAACCAAGAGACCCAGTACTTC
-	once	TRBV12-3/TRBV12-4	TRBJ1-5	CASSPTDYSNQPQHF	TGTGCCAGCAGTCCGACGGACTATAGCAATCAGCCCCAGCATTTT
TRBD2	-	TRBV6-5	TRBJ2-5	CASSPLAGVQETQYF	TGTGCCAGCAGTCCACTAGCGGGGGTCCAAGAGACCCAGTACTTC
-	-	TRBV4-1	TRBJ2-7	CASSQEGRGSYEQYF	TGCGCCAGCAGCCAAGAGGGCAGGGGCTCCTACGAGCAGTACTTC
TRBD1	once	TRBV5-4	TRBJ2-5	CASSSWTGFTETQYF	TGTGCCAGCAGCTCCTGGACAGGGTTTACAGAGACCCAGTACTTC
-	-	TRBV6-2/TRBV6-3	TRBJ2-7	CASSYAGLIHEQYF	TGTGCCAGCAGTTACGCGGGGCTTATTCACGAGCAGTACTTC